The entry below gives a single TCR beta chain sequence along with its context. Its antigen is still unknown. Time point denoted: newly diagnosed GD, antithyroid drugs for less than 3 months. RNA isolated from PBMCs was used to make the TCR library. Germline V gene data show CDR1 as SNHLY and CDR2 as FYNNEI. The V and J ends lost 11 bases and 2 bases respectively, with 21 bases between them. The CDR3 is 16 residues long. For TCR beta, libraries came from iRepertoire HTBI primers and Arm-PCR of CDR3 regions. TCRdb analysed the multiplex PCR reads with MiXCR anew, one entry per CDR3 protein. The sample yields 350,000 to 550,000 distinct CDR3 sequences, 16% seen once. The data originate from a study of regulatory T cells in long-lasting Graves disease. Study results and caveats: Patients with persistent disease showed a bias toward TRBV28, TRBJ1-2 and TRBJ2-5.

These sequences were also reported in another study, on T cells in Graves' hyperthyroidism and ophthalmopathy. Per that study: The HTBI primer set served for first-round RT-PCR of the TCR CDR3. Prediction of ophthalmopathy progression came a median around 6 months pre-onset.

V and J are TRBV2 and TRBJ2-2; tentatively, D is TRBD2 (6 bases). The specimen was peripheral blood mononuclear cells (PBMCs), collected at new diagnosis, from a patient treated with antithyroid drugs. This TCR derives from a woman in her late teens or twenties with Graves disease. CDR3 DNA: TGTGCCGGTTACCCTGATAGCGGACTTAACACCGGGGAGCTGTTTTTT. It translates to CAGYPDSGLNTGELFF.